The 4 T cell receptor beta chains given below trace back to one sample, sequenced in a study of identical twins. One entry per CDR3 protein results from TCRdb running MiXCR on the 5' RACE reads. Of around 300,000 distinct CDR3 sequences listed, 8% to 9% are singletons. The data were also submitted as part of a second study, on yellow fever vaccine responses in identical twins.

The sample was memory (CD45RO+) T cells sorted from blood. The receptors shown here come from a woman aged 18-35 years in good health.

This clonotype was recorded a few times. V is TRBV25-1 and J is TRBJ2-5; a weak D match, TRBD1 (5 bases). Germline assignment: CDR1 MGHDK and CDR2 SYGVNS. Trimming took off 4 bases at V and 9 bases at J, with 15 bases between the two ends. The CDR3 runs to 13 residues. The chain's CDR3 is CASSGPRESAQYF. CDR3 in DNA: TGTGCCAGCAGTGGTCCCAGGGAATCGGCCCAGTACTTC.

This clonotype was counted at least ten times. The gene calls are TRBV20-1 and TRBJ1-4; 7 nucleotides agree with TRBD1. The CDR3 loop spans 15 amino acids. The germline V gene encodes CDR1 DFQATT and CDR2 SNEGSKA (reference sequence). V lost 3 bases to trimming and J lost 4 bases; unmatched junction nucleotides: 8. The CDR3 DNA is TGCAGTGCTAGCAAGTACGGGACAGTTAATGAAAAACTGTTTTTT. Protein product: CSASKYGTVNEKLFF.

This clonotype was seen at least ten times. The J gene is TRBJ2-1, the V gene TRBV6-1; 12 bases map to TRBD2. There are 15 residues in the CDR3. Trimming removed 6 bases from V and 6 bases from J; junction bases left unmatched: 6. Germline CDR1 MNHNS, CDR2 SASEGT. CDR3 protein: CASRQLAGGANEQFF. CDR3 nucleotide sequence: TGTGCCAGCAGGCAACTAGCGGGGGGTGCCAATGAGCAGTTCTTC.

The rearrangement uses TRBV11-2 and TRBJ1-3, with TRBD1 matching 8 bases. CDR1 and CDR2 from the germline V gene are SGHAT and FQNNGV. V was clipped by 5 bases and J by 0 bases; unmatched bases: 12. This CDR3 contains 18 residues. CDR3 protein: CASSPARDRPYSGNTIYF. CDR3 DNA: TGTGCCAGCAGCCCGGCGAGGGACAGGCCTTACTCTGGAAACACCATATATTTT.